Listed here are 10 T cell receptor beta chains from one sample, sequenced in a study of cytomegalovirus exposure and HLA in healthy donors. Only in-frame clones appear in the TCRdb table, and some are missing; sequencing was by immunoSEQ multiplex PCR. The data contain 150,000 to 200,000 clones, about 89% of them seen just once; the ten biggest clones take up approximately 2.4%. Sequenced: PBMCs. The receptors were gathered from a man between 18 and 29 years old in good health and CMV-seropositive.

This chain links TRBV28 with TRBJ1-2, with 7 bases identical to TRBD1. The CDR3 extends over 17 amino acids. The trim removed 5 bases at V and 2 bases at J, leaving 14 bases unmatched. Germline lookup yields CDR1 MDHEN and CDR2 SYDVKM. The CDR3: CASSPRQGRPENYGYTF. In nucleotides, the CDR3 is TGTGCCAGCAGTCCCCGACAGGGAAGGCCCGAGAACTATGGCTACACCTTC.

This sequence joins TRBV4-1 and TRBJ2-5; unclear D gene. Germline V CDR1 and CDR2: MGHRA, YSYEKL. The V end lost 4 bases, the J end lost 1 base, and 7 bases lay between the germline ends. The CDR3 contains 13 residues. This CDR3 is CASSLSAQETQYF. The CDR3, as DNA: TGCGCCAGCAGCCTTAGTGCCCAAGAGACCCAGTACTTC.

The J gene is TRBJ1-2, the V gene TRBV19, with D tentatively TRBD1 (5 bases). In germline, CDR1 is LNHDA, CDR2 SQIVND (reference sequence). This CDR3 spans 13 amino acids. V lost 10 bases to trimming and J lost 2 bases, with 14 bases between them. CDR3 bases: TGTGCCACCTTACCGGGGGTGAACTATGGCTACACCTTC. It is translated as CATLPGVNYGYTF.

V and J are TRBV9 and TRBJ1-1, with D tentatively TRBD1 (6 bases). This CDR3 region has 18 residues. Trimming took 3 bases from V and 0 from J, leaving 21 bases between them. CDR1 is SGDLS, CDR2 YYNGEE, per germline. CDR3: CASSANPLPDRMNTEAFF. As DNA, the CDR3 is TGTGCCAGCAGCGCCAATCCCCTACCCGACAGGATGAACACTGAAGCTTTCTTT.

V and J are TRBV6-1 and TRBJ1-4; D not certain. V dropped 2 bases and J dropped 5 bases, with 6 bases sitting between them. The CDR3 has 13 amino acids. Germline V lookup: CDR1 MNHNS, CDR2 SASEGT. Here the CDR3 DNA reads TGTGCCAGCAGTGAATCTGAGAATGAAAAACTGTTTTTT. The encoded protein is CASSESENEKLFF.

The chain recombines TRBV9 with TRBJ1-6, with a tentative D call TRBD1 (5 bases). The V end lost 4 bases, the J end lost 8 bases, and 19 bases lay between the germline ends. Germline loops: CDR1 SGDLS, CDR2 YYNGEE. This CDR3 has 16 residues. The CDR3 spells CASSSGGGYVDSPLHF. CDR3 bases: TGTGCCAGCAGCTCCGGGGGGGGTTACGTAGATTCACCCCTCCACTTT.

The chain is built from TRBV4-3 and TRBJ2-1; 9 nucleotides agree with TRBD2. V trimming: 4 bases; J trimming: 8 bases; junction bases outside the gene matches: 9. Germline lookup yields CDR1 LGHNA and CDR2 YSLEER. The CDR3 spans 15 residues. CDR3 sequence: CASSLASGLAYEQFF. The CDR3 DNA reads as TGCGCCAGCAGCCTTGCCTCGGGACTAGCCTATGAGCAGTTCTTC.

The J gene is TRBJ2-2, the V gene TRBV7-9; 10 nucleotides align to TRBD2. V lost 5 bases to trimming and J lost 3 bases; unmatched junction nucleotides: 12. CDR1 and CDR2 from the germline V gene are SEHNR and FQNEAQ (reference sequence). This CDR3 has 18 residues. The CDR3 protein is CASSPTLLAGKHTGELFF. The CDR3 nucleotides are TGTGCCAGCAGCCCCACACTACTAGCGGGAAAACACACCGGGGAGCTGTTTTTT.

The CDR3 DNA is TGTGCCAGCGCCCAGCGGGGCCCATACAATGAGCAGTTCTTC. This gives the protein CASAQRGPYNEQFF. The V call is TRBV28, the J call TRBJ2-1; 7 bases line up with TRBD2. Germline CDR1 MDHEN, CDR2 SYDVKM. After removal of 8 bases from V and 4 bases from J, the junction contained 8 bases not matched to a gene. The CDR3 runs 14 residues.

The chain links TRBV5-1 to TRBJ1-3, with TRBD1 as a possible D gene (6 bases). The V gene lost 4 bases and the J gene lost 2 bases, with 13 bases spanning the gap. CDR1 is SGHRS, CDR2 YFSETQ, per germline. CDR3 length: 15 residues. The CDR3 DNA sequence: TGCGCCAGCAGCCCAGCAGGGGCAGCTGGAAACACCATATATTTT. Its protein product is CASSPAGAAGNTIYF.